This entry concerns a single TCR beta chain. Its antigen is undetermined. A read error may explain this, as a much larger clone is one base away. The CDR3 is made up of 14 amino acids. Germline V CDR1 and CDR2: SGDLS, YYNGEE. Exclusion followed for patients with uncontrolled infection, other autoimmune disease, pregnancy or lactation. The entry originates in a study of T cells in Graves' hyperthyroidism and ophthalmopathy. Study observations and caveats: Blood shared most expanded thyroid clonotypes above 0.001.

The investigators amplified TCR beta CDR3 regions from RNA transcripts. The HTBI primer set served for first-round RT-PCR of the TCR CDR3. One entry per CDR3 protein results from TCRdb running MiXCR on the multiplex PCR reads. The table lists 750,000 to 950,000 distinct CDR3 sequences, over 35% of them singletons. The sequencing input was blood. V is TRBV9 and J is TRBJ2-2; D may be TRBD1 or TRBD2 (5 bases each). The receptor was isolated from a man aged 18 to 35 with Graves' hyperthyroidism. The CDR3 DNA reads as TGTGCCAGCAGCTCACAGACAGTAACCGGGGAGCTGCTTTTT. It yields the protein CASSSQTVTGELLF. Complete variable domain (other parts from reference TRBV9 and TRBJ2-2): DSGVTQTPKHLITATGQRVTLRCSPRSGDLSVYWYQQSLDQGLQFLIQYYNGEERAKGNILERFSAQQFPDLHSELNLSSLELGDSALYFCASSSQTVTGELLFGEGSRLTVL.